A single sample is the source of the 3 T cell receptor beta chains below, sequenced in a study of identical twins. TCRdb reprocessed the 5' RACE reads with MiXCR, giving one entry per CDR3 protein. The sample carries roughly 690,000 distinct CDR3 sequences, about 20% recorded once. In addition, the sample was reused for a study of T cells expressing NK-cell markers.

Sequencing was done on a sample of PBMCs. All receptors derive from a woman aged 18-30 years in good health.

The chain is built from TRBV12-3 or TRBV12-4 and TRBJ2-7; D is ambiguous. The CDR3 sequence is 13 residues long. The ends were cut back, 3 bases at V and 3 bases at J, with 9 bases in the middle. The CDR3 spells CASSFVGLYEQYF. For the CDR3, the DNA is TGTGCCAGCAGTTTTGTAGGGCTCTACGAGCAGTACTTC.

V gene TRBV7-2 combines with J gene TRBJ2-7; D not resolved. The CDR3 length is 15 residues. V was trimmed by 1 base and J by 0 bases, leaving 10 bases between them. Germline CDR1 is SGHTA and CDR2 is FQGNSA. CDR3 loop: CASSLGPARSYEQYF. DNA for the CDR3: TGTGCCAGCAGCTTAGGTCCCGCCCGCTCCTACGAGCAGTACTTC.

The chain joins TRBV6-5 to TRBJ1-2; D not certain. The CDR3 is 12 residues long. Germline CDR1 and CDR2: MNHEY and SVGAGI. Deletions cut 4 bases from V and 10 bases from J, with 13 bases between. CDR3 nucleotides: TGTGCCAGCAGTTCCCCTTCCAGCTACTACACCTTC. Protein: CASSSPSSYYTF.